This T cell receptor beta chain was sequenced for a study of blood T cell repertoires in COVID-19. Study context: COVID-19 samples, acute and convalescent, were from the United States, Italy and Spain. The analysed material was cDNA or gDNA that came from T cells, B-cell-depleted T cells, or PBMCs.

The study drew participants aged about 18 to 89 years from 24 US areas. Only in-frame clones appear in the TCRdb table, and some are missing; sequencing was by immunoSEQ multiplex PCR. Here the sample spans 200,000 to 250,000 clones, 75% to 90% being singletons. Germline trimming cut 0 bases from V and 6 bases from J; bases unmatched to any gene: 7. This CDR3 comprises 15 residues. Looked up from germline, CDR1 is LGHNA and CDR2 is YNFKEQ. The sample consisted of PBMCs or T cells enriched from blood (not recorded which). The clonotype originates from a woman younger than 45 who had been exposed to COVID-19. V is TRBV4-2 and J is TRBJ2-7; the match to TRBD2 covers 8 bases. The CDR3 sequence is CASSQDGGRTAEQYF. The CDR3 region has the DNA TGTGCCAGCAGCCAAGATGGCGGGAGGACCGCCGAGCAGTACTTC.